Included here is one T cell receptor beta chain sequence, with context. This record belongs to a study of graft-versus-host responses after intestinal transplantation. Profiled with immunoSEQ multiplex PCR; TCRdb holds only in-frame clones, not every one. The sample records about 23,000 clones, more than 90% being singletons. This CDR3 contains 12 residues. V was shortened by 3 bases and J by 11 bases, with 8 bases between the two germline ends. Per the germline V gene, CDR1 is LNHDA and CDR2 is SQIVND (reference sequence). The TCR sequence derives from a human patient who received an intestinal transplant, so some T cells may come from the graft donor. Sequencing was performed on PBMCs, taken just over 38 days after intestinal transplant. The V and J genes are TRBV19 and TRBJ1-6; D gene unclear. The CDR3 sequence: CASSMGRAPLHF. CDR3 sequence (DNA): TGTGCCAGTAGTATGGGCAGAGCACCCCTCCACTTT.